The T cell receptor (beta chain) described here comes from a study of blood T cell repertoires in COVID-19 (dated by TCRdb to between 2020 and 2021). Study-level background: Collaborator samples came from the United States, Italy and Spain and covered acute and convalescent phases of COVID-19. The material from the prospective study consisted of cDNA or gDNA derived from T cells, B-cell-depleted T cells, or PBMCs. HLA class I and class II types, where available, came from metadata supplied by the sample provider rather than from assay-based typing. Sample metadata almost always included a de-identified subject ID, COVID-19 status, age in years and sex. Samples came from the ongoing ImmuneRACE study (first 160 participants) plus 1,254 subjects from 6 global collaborators. A freely available public database, intended as a resource for researchers studying the immune response to SARS-CoV-2, is where the repertoires were released. Deeply sampled blood TCRbeta repertoires from subjects exposed to, actively infected with, or recovered from COVID-19 were included in the dataset. Broader findings and caveats from the paper: The amount of clinical and demographic metadata varied by source and participant and was provided uncurated.

TCRbeta CDR3 regions were amplified from genomic DNA by means of the immunoSEQ Assay, a bias-controlled multiplex PCR. On the authors' methods: The number of nucleated cells in each sample was estimated by amplification of reference gene primers within the assay. To quantify the absolute abundance of each unique TCRbeta CDR3 rearrangement, sequence reads were collapsed and filtered. For each sample, productive Simpson clonality was calculated as the square root of Simpson's diversity index over productive rearrangements. Sourced from immuneACCESS, this table was stored by TCRdb with only in-frame sequences that have V and J called. A share of the clones is absent; for the studies checked, an unresolved V gene accounts for under half, and the remainder has no known explanation. For V, J and clone size, that table is used; D and trimming come from the DNA. The sample table records 350,000 to 450,000 clones; over 75% of these occur just once. The ten largest account for 1.4% of the sample.

Comment on this clone: Its antigen has not been determined. No per-base quality is available; no much larger clone lies one base away.

In the prospective study, participants were 18 to 89 years old, resided in around 25 geographic areas of the United States, and were enrolled through a virtual design. In the prospective study, cohorts were assigned on the basis of participant-reported clinical history obtained from a screening survey and a study questionnaire. A participant counted as exposed if, within 2 weeks of entering the study, that participant had been in contact with someone who had a PCR-confirmed or clinician-diagnosed COVID-19 case. In the prospective study, mobile phlebotomists collected whole blood, serum and a nasopharyngeal or oropharyngeal swab from each participant. Participants in the prospective study had the option to provide additional blood draws and questionnaires over a roughly 2-month period. Before DNA extraction, prospective study blood samples were shipped either frozen or at room temperature. The V and J ends are trimmed by 3 bases and 3 bases, leaving 10 bases between them. Its CDR3 holds 14 amino acids, cysteine through phenylalanine. Of all the DNA, just the CDR3 is kept, 42 bases in frame from base 1. Taken from the germline V gene, the CDR1 and CDR2 loops are LGHNT and FRNRAP.

The chain is assembled from TRBV12-5 and TRBJ2-3, with TRBD2 perhaps the D gene, on 5 matching bases. The sequencing sample was made of PBMCs or T cells enriched from blood (not recorded which). The source of this sequence is a woman under 30 who had been exposed to COVID-19. The CDR3: CASGLGRLTDTQYF. The base sequence is TGTGCTAGTGGTTTAGGGAGATTGACAGATACGCAGTATTTT.